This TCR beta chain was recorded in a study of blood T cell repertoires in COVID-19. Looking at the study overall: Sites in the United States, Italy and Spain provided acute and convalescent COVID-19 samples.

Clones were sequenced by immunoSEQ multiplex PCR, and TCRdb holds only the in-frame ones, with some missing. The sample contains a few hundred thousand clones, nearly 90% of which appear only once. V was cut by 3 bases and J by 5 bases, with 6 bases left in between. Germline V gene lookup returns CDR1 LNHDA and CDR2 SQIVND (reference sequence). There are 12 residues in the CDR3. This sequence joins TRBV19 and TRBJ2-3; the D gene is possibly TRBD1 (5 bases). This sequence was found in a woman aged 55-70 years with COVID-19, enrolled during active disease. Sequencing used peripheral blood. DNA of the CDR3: TGTGCCAGTAGTATTAGGGGAGATACGCAGTATTTT. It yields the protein CASSIRGDTQYF.